This entry features one T cell receptor beta chain sequence. Its antigen is not yet known. Base qualities are not at hand, and no much larger clone is one base apart. The data originate from a study of blood T cell repertoires in COVID-19 (dated by TCRdb to about 2020). Background for the entire study: Samples from collaborators originated in the United States, Italy and Spain and spanned both the acute and convalescent phases of COVID-19. The material from the prospective study consisted of cDNA or gDNA derived from T cells, B-cell-depleted T cells, or PBMCs. Subjects who had been exposed to COVID-19, were actively infected with it, or had recovered from it provided the deeply sampled blood TCRbeta repertoires that made up the dataset. A freely available public database, intended as a resource for researchers studying the immune response to SARS-CoV-2, is where the repertoires were released. Samples came from the ongoing ImmuneRACE study (first 160 participants) plus 1,254 subjects from 6 global collaborators. A de-identified subject ID, COVID-19 status, age in years and sex were almost always included in the sample metadata. Where available, HLA class I and class II types were obtained from metadata supplied by the sample provider rather than from assay-based typing. What the research found in general, with its limitations: The amount of clinical and demographic metadata varied by source and participant and was provided uncurated.

The germline V gene (reference sequence) supplies CDR1 LNHDA and CDR2 SQIVND. V is trimmed back by 3 bases and J by 5 bases, and the junction contains 1 base that no gene match accounts for. Reading from cysteine to phenylalanine, the CDR3 counts 13 amino acids. The kept DNA is CDR3 alone, 39 bases in frame from the first base. In the prospective study, participants were about 18 to 100 years old, resided in fewer than 25 geographic areas of the United States, and were enrolled through a virtual design. In the prospective study, participants were assigned to cohorts based on the clinical history participants reported in a screening survey and a study questionnaire. Recovered participants in ImmuneRACE Cohort 3 were defined by two consecutive negative NP/OP PCR tests, clearance by a healthcare professional, or resolution of symptoms. In the prospective study, whole blood, serum and a nasopharyngeal or oropharyngeal swab were collected from each participant by mobile phlebotomists. Participants in the prospective study had the option to provide additional blood draws and questionnaires over a 2-month period. Before DNA extraction, blood samples from the prospective study were shipped at room temperature or frozen.

TCRbeta CDR3 regions were amplified from genomic DNA using the immunoSEQ Assay, a bias-controlled multiplex PCR. The original methods were these. The number of nucleated cells in each sample was estimated by amplification of reference gene primers within the assay. To quantify the absolute abundance of each unique TCRbeta CDR3 rearrangement, sequence reads were collapsed and filtered. For each sample, productive Simpson clonality was calculated by taking the square root of Simpson's diversity index across productive rearrangements. TCRdb's version of the immuneACCESS table is confined to in-frame rearrangements and falls short of the full clone set. An unresolved V gene accounts for under half of the shortfall where checked; the remainder is of unknown origin. For V, J and clone size, that table is used; D and trimming come from the DNA. The sample table holds 150,000 to 200,000 clones, of which approximately 83% were seen once. The top ten clonotypes cover 13% of the sample.

This chain joins TRBV19 to TRBJ1-1, and 9 junctional nucleotides match TRBD1. The source is a woman aged 60-75 years who had recovered from COVID-19. Sample: PBMCs or T cells enriched from blood (not recorded which). The CDR3 region has the sequence CASSMTGGTEAFF. The nucleotide sequence is given as TGTGCCAGTAGTATGACAGGGGGTACTGAAGCTTTCTTT.